These 28 T cell receptor beta chains were all obtained from the same sample, sequenced in a study of blood T cell repertoires in COVID-19. Profiled with immunoSEQ multiplex PCR; TCRdb holds only in-frame clones, not every one. The sample consists of some 70,000 clones, 70% to 90% of them appearing once. The sample was peripheral blood. The receptor set was obtained from a man in his 70s with active or convalescent COVID-19.

J is TRBJ1-1 and V is TRBV6-5; possible D gene TRBD1, 6 bases. Per the germline V gene, CDR1 is MNHEY and CDR2 is SVGAGI. This CDR3 comprises 14 residues. Trimming pared 4 bases from V and 4 bases from J, leaving 13 bases between. The CDR3 region has the DNA TGTGCCAGCAGTTCCACAGGGTCAAGCACTGAAGCTTTCTTT. Translating gives CASSSTGSSTEAFF.

This chain links TRBV11-2 with TRBJ2-1, with 12 bases fitting TRBD1. CDR1 SGHAT and CDR2 FQNNGV come from the germline V gene. The CDR3 covers 19 residues. The V segment lost 4 bases and the J segment 0 bases; nucleotides outside the gene matches: 10. The CDR3 region is CASSSTLGTGGRSYNEQFF. The CDR3 DNA reads TGTGCCAGCAGCTCAACCTTGGGGACAGGGGGCCGCTCCTACAATGAGCAGTTCTTC.

A single count supports this clone. This chain joins TRBV11-3 and TRBJ2-2; D ambiguous. Germline V gene data show CDR1 as SGHNT and CDR2 as YENEEA. V dropped 3 bases and J dropped 4 bases, with 9 bases sitting between them. CDR3 length: 14 amino acids. CDR3 residues: CASSFSPTTGELFF. Here the CDR3 DNA reads TGTGCCAGCAGCTTTAGCCCCACCACCGGGGAGCTGTTTTTT.

As DNA, the CDR3 is TGTGCCAGCAGCCAGCCGCGGGGGACAACAGTTTCCTACGAGCAGTACTTC. It translates to CASSQPRGTTVSYEQYF. This chain uses TRBV4-2 with TRBJ2-7, with D perhaps matching TRBD2 (7 bases). The CDR3 has 17 residues. V was shortened by 3 bases and J by 1 base, with 19 bases between the two germline ends. Germline assignment: CDR1 LGHNA and CDR2 YNFKEQ.

The V and J genes are TRBV12-3 or TRBV12-4 and TRBJ2-1; unclear D gene. V lost 6 bases, J lost 7 bases, and 10 bases lay in between. The CDR3 sequence is 12 residues long. CDR3 sequence reads: CASSRLPNEQFF. The CDR3 region has the DNA TGTGCCAGCAGCCGACTTCCGAATGAGCAGTTCTTC.

This clone was seen a handful of times. J is TRBJ2-1 and V is TRBV7-2; no firm D call. This CDR3 region has 15 residues. Per the germline V gene, CDR1 is SGHTA and CDR2 is FQGNSA. The ends were cut back, 5 bases at V and 0 bases at J, with 11 bases in the middle. Here the CDR3 reads CASSLTAISYNEQFF. DNA of the CDR3: TGTGCCAGCAGCCTCACAGCCATCTCCTACAATGAGCAGTTCTTC.

V and J are TRBV9 and TRBJ2-7, with 9 positions matching TRBD1. There are 15 residues in the CDR3. The germline V gene has CDR1 SGDLS and CDR2 YYNGEE. Trimming took 0 bases from V and 6 from J; bases not matched to a gene: 7. The CDR3: CASSVGAQGAGEQYF. The CDR3 DNA is TGTGCCAGCAGCGTAGGCGCACAGGGGGCGGGCGAGCAGTACTTC.

This clone was observed a single time. V gene TRBV2 combines with J gene TRBJ1-5; D unclear. This CDR3 is 15 amino acids long. The V end lost 2 bases, the J end lost 0 bases, and 8 bases lay between the germline ends. Germline CDR1 and CDR2: SNHLY and FYNNEI. The DNA of the CDR3 is TGTGCCAGCAGTGAAACCAGATATAGCAATCAGCCCCAGCATTTT. Amino acids: CASSETRYSNQPQHF.

V usage is TRBV15 and J usage is TRBJ2-3; 11 nucleotides align to TRBD2. From germline, CDR1 is LNHNV and CDR2 YYDKDF (reference sequence). Unmatched junction bases numbered 6, after V lost 2 bases and J lost 2 bases. The CDR3 has 17 amino acids. In nucleotides, the CDR3 is TGTGCCACCAGCAGACATACTAGCGGGGGCCCCACAGATACGCAGTATTTT. This gives the protein CATSRHTSGGPTDTQYF.

This chain joins TRBV18 and TRBJ1-6; 8 bases match TRBD1. The CDR3 spans 14 residues. The germline V gene has CDR1 KGHSH and CDR2 LQKENI. Trimming took 3 bases from V and 10 from J; bases not matched to a gene: 5. This CDR3 is CASSPGQGLSPLHF. The CDR3 region has the DNA TGTGCCAGCTCACCCGGACAGGGTTTATCACCCCTCCACTTT.

The chain is built from TRBV12-5 and TRBJ2-1; 8 bases map to TRBD1. Per germline, CDR1 LGHNT and CDR2 FRNRAP. The V segment lost 8 bases and the J segment 10 bases; nucleotides outside the gene matches: 10. There are 13 residues in the CDR3. CDR3 protein: CASKMQGAGEQFF. CDR3 DNA: TGTGCTAGTAAGATGCAGGGGGCGGGGGAGCAGTTCTTC.

This chain uses TRBV14 with TRBJ1-1; D uncertain. V was shortened by 1 base and J by 14 bases, with 14 bases between the two germline ends. Germline values: CDR1 SGHDN, CDR2 FVKESK. The CDR3 consists of 12 residues. The CDR3 sequence: CASSQARVPIFF. CDR3 coding DNA: TGTGCCAGCAGCCAAGCCCGGGTCCCCATCTTCTTT.

V gene TRBV7-3 combines with J gene TRBJ1-1, with D perhaps matching TRBD1 (6 bases). With 4 bases removed from V and 1 base from J, the gap between germline ends came to 7 bases. Germline values: CDR1 SGHTA, CDR2 FQGTGA. The CDR3 length is 13 residues. The CDR3 region has the DNA TGTGCCAGCAGCTCCAGGGGGAACACTGAAGCTTTCTTT. Protein sequence: CASSSRGNTEAFF.

The chain has TRBV4-2 and TRBJ2-1, with 9 nucleotides matching TRBD2. The CDR3 has 15 residues. Germline V CDR1 and CDR2: LGHNA, YNFKEQ. J lost 7 bases, V lost 1 base, and 5 bases had no gene match. The chain's CDR3 is CASSQVAGVTNEQFF. The CDR3 DNA reads TGTGCCAGCAGCCAAGTAGCGGGAGTGACGAATGAGCAGTTCTTC.

This clone was seen a single time. The V and J genes are TRBV28 and TRBJ1-6; no clear D. The ends were cut back, 6 bases at V and 6 bases at J, with 15 bases in the middle. Germline V gene data show CDR1 as MDHEN and CDR2 as SYDVKM. The CDR3 is made up of 15 amino acids. CDR3 protein: CASSSSWQPNSPLHF. The CDR3 DNA reads as TGTGCCAGCAGCTCTAGTTGGCAGCCTAATTCACCCCTCCACTTT.

This clone was recorded only once. This sequence joins TRBV5-1 and TRBJ2-3, with a weak D call TRBD2 (6 bases). Trimming removed 7 bases at V and 5 bases at J, with 20 bases between. Germline-derived CDR1 and CDR2 are SGHRS and YFSETQ. The CDR3 covers 15 residues. The CDR3 nucleotides read TGCGCCAGCGAGGGGACGGGAGCAGCTGGAGATACGCAGTATTTT. This gives the protein CASEGTGAAGDTQYF.

The gene calls are TRBV29-1 and TRBJ1-1, with a tentative D call TRBD1 (6 bases). CDR1 and CDR2 from the germline V gene are SQVTM and ANQGSEA. The CDR3 covers 13 residues. V shed 5 bases and J shed 0 bases, with 10 bases lying between them. The CDR3 region has the DNA TGCAGCGTTTCTACAGGGATGAACACTGAAGCTTTCTTT. Translation gives CSVSTGMNTEAFF.

This chain connects TRBV27 to TRBJ2-7; possible D gene TRBD1, 6 bases. Germline V gene data show CDR1 as MNHEY and CDR2 as SMNVEV (reference sequence). Between the trimmed V and J ends, which lost 5 bases and 2 bases, there was a span of 19 bases. The CDR3 spans 16 residues. In nucleotides, the CDR3 is TGTGCCAGCAGTCCACCCATCCGGGACATCCCCTACGAGCAGTACTTC. Its translation is CASSPPIRDIPYEQYF.

CDR3 amino acids: CASSVQVVSYNEQFF. The CDR3 DNA follows: TGTGCCAGCAGCGTCCAGGTTGTCTCCTACAATGAGCAGTTCTTC. The chain uses TRBV7-8 and TRBJ2-1; D not resolved. The germline V gene has CDR1 SGHVS and CDR2 FQNEAQ. The CDR3 runs to 15 residues. Trimming removed 5 bases from V and 0 bases from J, with 11 bases in between.

The gene calls are TRBV9 and TRBJ2-2; TRBD1 is a possible D gene (6 bases). Trimming shortened V by 0 bases and J by 4 bases, and 10 bases separated the two germline ends. Germline V CDR1 and CDR2: SGDLS, YYNGEE. This CDR3 has 15 amino acids. CDR3 sequence: CASSVVSDSTGELFF. The DNA for the CDR3 is TGTGCCAGCAGCGTAGTATCGGACAGCACCGGGGAGCTGTTTTTT.

This clone has just one count. V and J are TRBV28 and TRBJ1-2; D is perhaps TRBD1 (5 bases). V was cut by 1 base and J by 9 bases, with 9 bases left in between. CDR3 length equals 12 residues. CDR1 and CDR2 from the germline V gene are MDHEN and SYDVKM. The CDR3 DNA reads TGTGCCAGCAGTTTATTAGGGGCGCGCTACACCTTC. It encodes CASSLLGARYTF.

The chain recombines TRBV2 with TRBJ1-6, with 9 bases that match TRBD1. V dropped 8 bases and J dropped 10; count of bases not matched to a gene: 9. Per the germline V gene, CDR1 is SNHLY and CDR2 is FYNNEI. CDR3 length: 14 residues. The CDR3 DNA reads TGTGCCAGCTTAGGACAGGGGCTAGGATCACCCCTCCACTTT. Translating it yields CASLGQGLGSPLHF.

The chain carries TRBV2 and TRBJ2-3; 15 positions agree with TRBD2. Germline V gene lookup returns CDR1 SNHLY and CDR2 FYNNEI. V lost 4 bases and J lost 10; bases outside the gene matches: 0. The CDR3 covers 13 residues. CDR3 residues: CASSGTSGGAQYF. As DNA, the CDR3 is TGTGCCAGCAGTGGGACTAGCGGGGGGGCGCAGTATTTT.

This clone was seen only once. The chain employs TRBV12-3 or TRBV12-4 and TRBJ2-1; possible D gene TRBD2, 5 bases. Trimming took off 4 bases at V and 10 bases at J, with 14 bases between the two ends. There are 13 residues in the CDR3. Written as DNA, the CDR3 is TGTGCCAGCAGTTCTGGCCCCGCTAGCGAGCAGTTCTTC. Translated: CASSSGPASEQFF.

On this clone: Other DNA sequences in the same sample also yield this CDR3. The chain's CDR3 is CASSYSGQGGGYTF. DNA of the CDR3: TGTGCCAGCAGTTACTCCGGACAGGGAGGGGGCTACACCTTC. The chain links TRBV6-5 to TRBJ1-2, with 8 positions matching TRBD1. Germline CDR1 reads MNHEY; CDR2 reads SVGAGI. V dropped 0 bases and J dropped 8; count of bases not matched to a gene: 5. CDR3 length: 14 amino acids.

The chain recombines TRBV5-1 with TRBJ2-1; tentatively, D is TRBD1 (5 bases). The V end was cut by 0 bases, the J end by 8 bases, with 9 bases between. The CDR3 is 13 amino acids. CDR1 is SGHRS, CDR2 YFSETQ, per germline. The CDR3 DNA reads TGCGCCAGCAGCTTGGTCTTAGGGGATGAGCAGTTCTTC. Its translation: CASSLVLGDEQFF.

This chain connects TRBV2 to TRBJ1-2; D uncertain. Trimming removed 6 bases at V and 6 bases at J, with 8 bases between. The length of the CDR3 is 11 residues. Germline V gives CDR1 SNHLY, CDR2 FYNNEI. The CDR3 DNA reads as TGTGCCAGCAGGGAGAGGGATGGCTACACCTTC. Translated: CASRERDGYTF.

V and J are TRBV6-6 and TRBJ2-6; D unclear. Trimming left V 2 bases short and J 1 base short, with 6 bases between. Looked up from germline, CDR1 is MNHNY and CDR2 is SVGAGI (reference sequence). The length of the CDR3 is 15 residues. CDR3 nucleotide sequence: TGTGCCAGCAGTTACGATGCGTCTGGGGCCAACGTCCTGACTTTC. Protein: CASSYDASGANVLTF.